Listed here are 10 T cell receptor beta chains from one sample, sequenced in a study of beta chain features in type 1 diabetes. The entirety of the isolated RNA underwent reverse transcription, so expressed TCRB transcripts were sequenced. TCRdb keeps only in-frame clones here, not all; method: immunoSEQ multiplex PCR. This table holds tens of thousands of clones, roughly 34% found once. The sample taken for sequencing was stem cell memory CD4+ T cells from blood. These receptors were collected from a young woman in good health.

The chain is built from TRBV5-1 and TRBJ1-1; 8 nucleotides match TRBD1. With V trimmed by 0 bases and J by 7 bases, 5 bases remained unmatched. The CDR3 sequence is 14 residues long. From germline, CDR1 is SGHRS and CDR2 YFSETQ. The CDR3: CASSLGTGFGEAFF. The CDR3 DNA is TGCGCCAGCAGCTTGGGGACAGGGTTTGGTGAAGCTTTCTTT.

The V and J genes are TRBV6-1 and TRBJ2-5; D gene ambiguous. The CDR3 sequence is 11 residues long. Germline lookup yields CDR1 MNHNS and CDR2 SASEGT. V lost 2 bases, J lost 5 bases, and 3 bases lay in between. CDR3 residues: CASSEYETQYF. DNA for the CDR3: TGTGCCAGCAGTGAATATGAGACCCAGTACTTC.

This clone was seen only a few times. V and J are TRBV7-9 and TRBJ2-6, with a weak D call TRBD2 (7 bases). CDR3 length: 17 amino acids. With 3 bases removed from V and 0 bases from J, the gap between germline ends came to 12 bases. Germline V gives CDR1 SEHNR, CDR2 FQNEAQ (reference sequence). The CDR3 region is CASSFWGGGSGANVLTF. The CDR3 DNA sequence: TGTGCCAGCAGCTTTTGGGGAGGGGGCTCTGGGGCCAACGTCCTGACTTTC.

In this sample, this clone turned up a few times. V gene TRBV5-1 combines with J gene TRBJ2-3; TRBD1 matches 7 bases. V was pared by 2 bases and J by 4 bases, with 4 bases of the junction left unmatched. The CDR3 has 14 residues. Germline CDR1 and CDR2: SGHRS and YFSETQ. This CDR3 is CASSFDRVADTQYF. In DNA, the CDR3 is TGCGCCAGCAGCTTCGACAGGGTGGCAGATACGCAGTATTTT.

The gene calls are TRBV5-1 and TRBJ2-3, with 7 positions matching TRBD1. Germline CDR1 reads SGHRS; CDR2 reads YFSETQ. This CDR3 spans 15 amino acids. V lost 4 bases, J lost 0 bases, and 5 bases stayed unmatched. In DNA, the CDR3 is TGCGCCAGCAGCCCGGGACAGACTAGCACAGATACGCAGTATTTT. Translating gives CASSPGQTSTDTQYF.

The sample holds a few counts of this clone. CDR3 in DNA: TGTGCCAGCAGTTACTATGACAGGGGCTATGGCTACACCTTC. The encoded protein is CASSYYDRGYGYTF. The chain is built from TRBV6-5 and TRBJ1-2, with 8 positions matching TRBD1. Germline CDR1 is MNHEY and CDR2 is SVGAGI. With 1 base clipped from V and 4 bases from J, the junction kept 2 bases outside the gene matches. The CDR3 runs 14 residues.

The V gene is TRBV18, the J gene TRBJ2-7; 9 bases match TRBD1. The CDR3 loop spans 14 amino acids. Germline trimming cut 6 bases from V and 2 bases from J; bases unmatched to any gene: 5. Germline V lookup: CDR1 KGHSH, CDR2 LQKENI. The CDR3 here is CASSQDRGTYEQYF. DNA for the CDR3: TGTGCCAGCTCTCAGGACAGGGGTACCTACGAGCAGTACTTC.

This clone was found a few times. V usage is TRBV9 and J usage is TRBJ2-2; D may be TRBD2 (5 bases). The CDR3 length is 14 residues. CDR1 is SGDLS, CDR2 YYNGEE, per germline. Trimming took off 2 bases at V and 7 bases at J, with 12 bases between the two ends. In DNA, the CDR3 is TGTGCCAGCAGCGTCCGGGGTTTCGACGGGGAGCTGTTTTTT. Translation gives CASSVRGFDGELFF. Full variable domain (missing parts from reference TRBV9 and TRBJ2-2): DSGVTQTPKHLITATGQRVTLRCSPRSGDLSVYWYQQSLDQGLQFLIQYYNGEERAKGNILERFSAQQFPDLHSELNLSSLELGDSALYFCASSVRGFDGELFFGEGSRLTVL.

The chain combines TRBV7-2 with TRBJ1-1, with 9 bases that match TRBD1. The CDR3 has 15 residues. CDR1 and CDR2 from the germline V gene are SGHTA and FQGNSA. V trimming: 5 bases; J trimming: 1 base; junction bases outside the gene matches: 5. The CDR3 sequence is CASSRQGGGNTEAFF. The CDR3 region has the DNA TGTGCCAGCAGCCGACAGGGGGGTGGGAACACTGAAGCTTTCTTT.

This chain links TRBV2 with TRBJ2-2, with 7 bases fitting TRBD1. CDR3 length: 14 amino acids. After removal of 10 bases from V and 3 bases from J, the junction contained 8 bases not matched to a gene. Per germline, CDR1 SNHLY and CDR2 FYNNEI. CDR3 residues: CATLGTEYTGELFF. The DNA for the CDR3 is TGTGCCACCCTGGGGACAGAATACACCGGGGAGCTGTTTTTT.